One TCR beta chain is described in this entry. What it recognizes is unknown. The V gene end was trimmed by 3 bases and the J gene end by 1 base; junction bases not matched to a gene: 7. The CDR3 contains 17 residues. The germline V gene has CDR1 SGDLS and CDR2 YYNGEE. During its preparation, the TCRbeta library received unique molecular identifiers. TCRdb analysed the PCR reads with MiXCR anew, one entry per CDR3 protein. The data hold 250,000 to 400,000 distinct CDR3 sequences, with 23% observed a single time. This entry is derived from a study of T-cell reconstitution after alpha-beta-depleted transplantation in children. Study-wide results and caveats: Some patients' high day-60 TCRbeta diversity was attributed to recipient cells surviving conditioning.

The source was PBMCs, mostly from graft donor cells, collected 180 days after TCRalphabeta/CD19-depleted stem cell transplant. The TCR originated in a male patient younger than 18 who had a stem cell transplant for acute lymphoblastic leukemia, so the T cells may come from the graft donor. The genes are TRBV9 and TRBJ1-1; 12 bases fit TRBD1. As DNA, the CDR3 is TGTGCCAGCAGCGCTACCGGGACAGGGGGCAGGAACACTGAAGCTTTCTTT. Translated: CASSATGTGGRNTEAFF.